The 28 T cell receptor beta chains below were found in one sample sequenced in a study of T cell repertoires in cytomegalovirus infection. TCRdb itself ran the reads through MiXCR, one entry per CDR3 protein. The sample lists about 50,000 distinct CDR3 sequences, 15% to 20% seen once, with roughly 77% in the top ten. Their target antigens are unknown. The material sequenced was CD8+ T cells from cultured PBMCs, taken from culture after CMV antigen stimulation. These TCRs come from a human donor in good health (CMV status not recorded). Some clones in this sample may be carry-over from other donors' samples.

This sequence joins TRBV7-2 and TRBJ2-7; 12 bases are shared with TRBD2. Trimming removed 6 bases from V and 2 bases from J; junction bases left unmatched: 2. The CDR3 has 14 amino acids. In germline, CDR1 is SGHTA, CDR2 FQGNSA. The CDR3 nucleotides read TGTGCCAGCAGTTCTAGCGGGGGGGCCTACGAGCAGTACTTC. This codes for CASSSSGGAYEQYF.

This clonotype was observed a few times. The V call is TRBV7-2, the J call TRBJ1-2; D is unresolved. V was clipped by 6 bases and J by 7 bases, with 15 bases between them. The CDR3 runs 13 residues. Germline V CDR1 and CDR2: SGHTA, FQGNSA. The CDR3 nucleotides read TGTGCCAGCAGGATCGGAGGATCGGGTGGCTACACCTTC. Translated: CASRIGGSGGYTF.

V gene TRBV7-9 combines with J gene TRBJ2-5, with 10 nucleotides matching TRBD2. The germline gives CDR1 SEHNR, CDR2 FQNEAQ (reference sequence). With V trimmed by 3 bases and J by 2 bases, 9 bases remained unmatched. The CDR3 contains 17 residues. CDR3 coding DNA: TGTGCCAGCAGCTTGTCGGCGAGAGCGGGGGGGCAAGAGACCCAGTACTTC. Protein sequence: CASSLSARAGGQETQYF.

There are many counts of this clonotype. The V and J genes are TRBV7-2 and TRBJ1-1; D might be TRBD1 (6 bases). V dropped 5 bases and J dropped 5 bases, with 21 bases sitting between them. There are 16 residues in the CDR3. CDR1 is SGHTA and CDR2 is FQGNSA in the germline V gene. In DNA form, the CDR3 reads TGTGCCAGCAGCCGCGTCACAGGGACCCAGGGGACTGAAGCTTTCTTT. Amino acid sequence: CASSRVTGTQGTEAFF.

V gene TRBV6-2 or TRBV6-3 combines with J gene TRBJ2-2; D gene ambiguous. The germline gives CDR1 MNHEY, CDR2 SVGEGT. V was trimmed by 7 bases and J by 4 bases, leaving 13 bases between them. The CDR3 covers 14 residues. The CDR3 region is CASTSDPSTGELFF. The CDR3 DNA reads as TGTGCCAGCACCTCGGACCCTTCCACCGGGGAGCTGTTTTTT.

This clonotype occurred a few times. This chain links TRBV7-2 with TRBJ2-5, with D perhaps matching TRBD2 (6 bases). The CDR3 runs 15 residues. Trimming cost V 3 bases and J 2 bases, with 13 bases left between them. Germline V CDR1 and CDR2: SGHTA, FQGNSA. CDR3 residues: CASSFGGYSQETQYF. The CDR3 nucleotides are TGTGCCAGCAGCTTTGGAGGGTACTCACAAGAGACCCAGTACTTC.

V gene TRBV20-1 combines with J gene TRBJ2-7; possibly TRBD1 for D (6 bases). Germline V gene data show CDR1 as DFQATT and CDR2 as SNEGSKA (reference sequence). V was clipped by 6 bases and J by 7 bases, with 16 bases between them. This CDR3 has 12 residues. The CDR3: CSATPPGEEQYF. The CDR3 DNA sequence: TGCAGTGCCACCCCGCCAGGGGAGGAGCAGTACTTC.

This clonotype appeared a few times. This chain connects TRBV7-6 to TRBJ2-2, with 7 nucleotides matching TRBD2. V shed 4 bases, J shed 10 bases, and the junction held 9 bases outside the gene matches. The CDR3 extends over 14 amino acids. In germline, CDR1 is SGHVS, CDR2 FNYEAQ. Here the CDR3 reads CASSSSGGGEELFF. CDR3 nucleotides: TGTGCCAGCAGCTCCTCTGGCGGGGGAGAGGAGCTGTTTTTT.

This clonotype was seen just once. The chain has TRBV9 and TRBJ2-1; 8 positions agree with TRBD2. Trimming cost V 3 bases and J 4 bases; bases outside gene matches: 6. The CDR3 loop spans 15 amino acids. Germline CDR1 SGDLS, CDR2 YYNGEE. CDR3 region: CASSARGAQYNEQFF. CDR3 bases: TGTGCCAGCAGCGCGCGGGGGGCCCAGTACAATGAGCAGTTCTTC.

V gene TRBV4-2 combines with J gene TRBJ2-5, with D possibly matching TRBD2 (6 bases). The CDR3 has 17 residues. From germline, CDR1 is LGHNA and CDR2 YNFKEQ. With 2 bases removed from V and 3 bases from J, the gap between germline ends came to 19 bases. CDR3 DNA: TGTGCCAGCAGCCAACTAACGGGGAGCGGGTCCAAAGAGACCCAGTACTTC. Encoded protein: CASSQLTGSGSKETQYF.

In this sample, this clonotype turned up many times. The chain recombines TRBV18 with TRBJ1-5, with 9 bases identical to TRBD1. Trimming removed 2 bases from V and 9 bases from J; junction bases left unmatched: 8. The length of the CDR3 is 15 residues. CDR1 and CDR2 (germline): KGHSH, LQKENI. DNA for the CDR3: TGTGCCAGCTCACCAGAGACAGGGGGTGCGTTGCCCCAGCATTTT. This codes for CASSPETGGALPQHF.

A few counts support this clonotype. This chain links TRBV7-9 with TRBJ2-5; D may be TRBD1 (6 bases). This CDR3 comprises 13 residues. Trimming shortened V by 5 bases and J by 1 base, and 8 bases separated the two germline ends. Per germline, CDR1 SEHNR and CDR2 FQNEAQ (reference sequence). CDR3 DNA: TGTGCCAGCAGCGCGACAGGCCAAGAGACCCAGTACTTC. Translating it yields CASSATGQETQYF. Complete variable domain (other parts from reference TRBV7-9 and TRBJ2-5): DTGVSQNPRHKITKRGQNVTFRCDPISEHNRLYWYRQTLGQGPEFLTYFQNEAQLEKSRLLSDRFSAERPKGSFSTLEIQRTEQGDSAMYLCASSATGQETQYFGPGTRLLVL.

The V call is TRBV4-1, the J call TRBJ2-7, with unresolved D. Trimming took 1 base from V and 5 from J, leaving 12 bases between them. The CDR3 is made up of 14 amino acids. Per germline, CDR1 MGHRA and CDR2 YSYEKL. The CDR3 DNA is TGCGCCAGCAGCCAAGGGATCAGTGGAAACGAGCAGTACTTC. Its protein product is CASSQGISGNEQYF.

This clonotype came up a few times. The chain joins TRBV2 to TRBJ2-7; 9 bases are a match to TRBD1. The CDR3 consists of 13 residues. The V segment lost 10 bases and the J segment 7 bases; nucleotides outside the gene matches: 11. Germline lookup yields CDR1 SNHLY and CDR2 FYNNEI. CDR3 residues: CAMSTGGRREQYF. The CDR3 DNA follows: TGTGCCATGTCGACAGGGGGACGTCGAGAGCAGTACTTC.

This clonotype was found a few times. The V call is TRBV4-1, the J call TRBJ2-1, with D perhaps TRBD2 (7 bases). V was cut by 1 base and J by 7 bases, with 14 bases left in between. This CDR3 contains 15 residues. Germline V CDR1 and CDR2: MGHRA, YSYEKL. This CDR3 reads CASSQVEGGPNEQFF. The CDR3 DNA sequence: TGCGCCAGCAGCCAAGTCGAGGGGGGGCCGAATGAGCAGTTCTTC.

The chain couples TRBV30 to TRBJ1-2, with TRBD1 matching 7 bases. This CDR3 spans 16 amino acids. Germline CDR1 GTSNPN, CDR2 SVGIG (reference sequence). V trimming: 3 bases; J trimming: 3 bases; junction bases outside the gene matches: 13. CDR3 sequence: CAWREGTGTVYYGYTF. The CDR3 DNA reads as TGTGCCTGGAGAGAAGGAACCGGGACAGTTTACTATGGCTACACCTTC.

The rearrangement joins TRBV7-2 to TRBJ2-7; 9 bases match TRBD1. Germline trimming cut 0 bases from V and 2 bases from J; bases unmatched to any gene: 2. CDR3 length equals 15 residues. CDR1 is SGHTA, CDR2 FQGNSA, per germline. This CDR3 reads CASSLADRGAYEQYF. The CDR3 bases are TGTGCCAGCAGCTTAGCGGACAGGGGTGCCTACGAGCAGTACTTC.

The sample holds a few counts of this clonotype. The gene calls are TRBV27 and TRBJ1-2; weak D call: TRBD1 (5 bases). In germline, CDR1 is MNHEY, CDR2 SMNVEV (reference sequence). CDR3 length equals 14 residues. With 7 bases removed from V and 3 bases from J, the gap between germline ends came to 15 bases. This CDR3 reads CASTLGVMDYGYTF. The CDR3 DNA sequence: TGTGCCAGCACTCTGGGGGTGATGGACTATGGCTACACCTTC.

J is TRBJ1-2 and V is TRBV12-3 or TRBV12-4; D is unresolved. V was pared by 5 bases and J by 6 bases, with 10 bases between. This CDR3 spans 12 amino acids. This chain's CDR3 is CASSPTGNGYTF. The CDR3 DNA reads TGTGCCAGCAGTCCTACGGGGAATGGCTACACCTTC.

The chain is built from TRBV29-1 and TRBJ2-7; TRBD1 might be the D (6 bases). Germline V gene lookup returns CDR1 SQVTM and CDR2 ANQGSEA. This CDR3 comprises 16 residues. The V end was cut by 4 bases, the J end by 7 bases, with 26 bases between. CDR3 DNA sequence: TGCAGCGTTGCGGTGAGAAGACAGGACAAAGGAAGGGAGCAGTACTTC. Translated: CSVAVRRQDKGREQYF.

This clonotype was recorded at least ten times. The genes are TRBV7-2 and TRBJ2-1, with D perhaps assigned TRBD1 or TRBD2 (6 bases each). CDR1 is SGHTA and CDR2 is FQGNSA in the germline V gene. Trimming cost V 5 bases and J 9 bases, with 20 bases left between them. CDR3 length: 15 residues. CDR3 amino acids: CASSHRRGSQGEQFF. DNA of the CDR3: TGTGCCAGCAGCCATAGGAGGGGGTCTCAGGGTGAGCAGTTCTTC.

V gene TRBV7-2 combines with J gene TRBJ1-3, with D perhaps matching TRBD1 (5 bases). This CDR3 is 14 amino acids long. V was clipped by 2 bases and J by 4 bases, with 9 bases between them. Germline V gives CDR1 SGHTA, CDR2 FQGNSA. CDR3 in amino acids: CASSLNGAGNTIYF. The CDR3 DNA is TGTGCCAGCAGCTTAAATGGGGCGGGAAACACCATATATTTT.

This clonotype showed up many times. The chain employs TRBV7-8 and TRBJ2-1, with D possibly TRBD2 on 5 matching bases. CDR1 is SGHVS, CDR2 FQNEAQ, per germline. The CDR3 consists of 17 residues. V lost 1 base and J 0 bases, leaving 13 bases between the germline ends. CDR3 sequence reads: CASSLDPSSRSYNEQFF. The CDR3 nucleotides are TGTGCCAGCAGCTTAGATCCGTCTAGCCGCTCCTACAATGAGCAGTTCTTC.

This clonotype was counted between two and nine times. The rearrangement uses TRBV5-6 and TRBJ2-3; the D is unclear. V lost 5 bases, J lost 0 bases, and 7 bases lay in between. CDR3 length: 13 amino acids. The germline gives CDR1 SGHDT, CDR2 YYEEEE. The CDR3 here is CASSSTSTDTQYF. CDR3 in DNA: TGTGCCAGCAGTTCAACTAGCACAGATACGCAGTATTTT.

V usage is TRBV7-9 and J usage is TRBJ1-5; 7 positions agree with TRBD1. The CDR3 is made up of 15 amino acids. Germline V CDR1 and CDR2: SEHNR, FQNEAQ (reference sequence). J was trimmed by 5 bases and V by 0 bases; bases with no gene match: 4. CDR3 coding DNA: TGTGCCAGCAGCTTAGCGGGGGGACAGTATCAGCCCCAGCATTTT. Its protein product is CASSLAGGQYQPQHF.

This chain connects TRBV9 to TRBJ1-3; maybe TRBD1 (6 bases). This CDR3 has 16 amino acids. Germline V CDR1 and CDR2: SGDLS, YYNGEE. Deletions cut 0 bases from V and 3 bases from J, with 13 bases between. CDR3 nucleotide sequence: TGTGCCAGCAGCGTAGGCGGGGGCGCGGATGGAAACACCATATATTTT. It specifies CASSVGGGADGNTIYF.

The chain combines TRBV10-3 with TRBJ2-7; the D call may be TRBD1 or TRBD2 (5 bases each). The V end was cut by 6 bases, the J end by 7 bases, with 13 bases between. Germline loops: CDR1 ENHRY, CDR2 SYGVKD. CDR3 length: 12 residues. Written as DNA, the CDR3 is TGTGCCATCAGCCAAGGGGACCGGGAGCAGTACTTC. Protein sequence: CAISQGDREQYF.

The sample holds a few counts of this clonotype. The chain is built from TRBV6-5 and TRBJ1-4, with D perhaps matching TRBD1 (5 bases). The germline V gene encodes CDR1 MNHEY and CDR2 SVGAGI. The CDR3 runs 13 residues. V lost 4 bases and J lost 11, with 14 bases in between. The CDR3 region is CASSSGQGGKLFF. The CDR3 DNA sequence: TGTGCCAGCAGTTCCGGGCAGGGTGGGAAACTGTTTTTT.